This T cell receptor (beta chain) derives from a study of shared clonotypes between healthy human individuals. The data were produced by immunoSEQ multiplex PCR, yet TCRdb's version contains in-frame clones alone and is incomplete. The data contain over a million clones, roughly 96% of them singletons. CDR1 is SGHAT and CDR2 is FQNNGV in the germline V gene. Trimming took 5 bases from V and 3 from J; bases not matched to a gene: 8. This CDR3 comprises 16 residues. The receptor comes from a young man in good health. The chain carries TRBV11-2 and TRBJ1-3; TRBD1 matches at 9 bases. Sequencing was done on a sample of naive CD4+ T cells sorted from blood. Subset in this sample: CD45RA+ positively selected. The CDR3 is CASSLWTGVGGNTIYF. CDR3 nucleotide sequence: TGTGCCAGCAGCCTCTGGACAGGGGTTGGTGGAAACACCATATATTTT.